The next 30 T cell receptor beta chains were all read from a single sample in a study of shared clonotypes between healthy human individuals. Naive CD8 populations comprised CD45RO-negative cells positively selected for CCR7, excluding terminally differentiated effector memory CD45RA+ cells. Here immunoSEQ multiplex PCR was the method, and the copy in TCRdb shows in-frame clones only, minus some. The table records fewer than 1 million clones, 96% of them present only once. Sequenced material: naive CD8+ T cells sorted from blood. These TCRs come from a young man in good health.

The genes are TRBV29-1 and TRBJ1-1, with a tentative D call TRBD1 (6 bases). V lost 7 bases and J 1 base, leaving 10 bases between the germline ends. This CDR3 spans 12 amino acids. Germline CDR1 and CDR2: SQVTM and ANQGSEA. CDR3 sequence (DNA): TGCAGCGCCATGGGACAGAACACTGAAGCTTTCTTT. Translated, it gives CSAMGQNTEAFF.

The chain combines TRBV7-9 with TRBJ2-1; TRBD1 aligns across 7 bases. In germline, CDR1 is SEHNR, CDR2 FQNEAQ (reference sequence). The CDR3 spans 16 residues. V shed 1 base and J 10 bases; nucleotides not matched to a gene: 13. The CDR3 protein is CASSLERQGRAWEQFF. The CDR3 coding sequence is TGTGCCAGCAGCTTAGAGAGACAGGGTCGGGCATGGGAGCAGTTCTTC.

V gene TRBV5-1 combines with J gene TRBJ2-3; TRBD1 matches at 12 bases. Germline CDR1 SGHRS, CDR2 YFSETQ. With V trimmed by 3 bases and J by 5 bases, 7 bases remained unmatched. The length of the CDR3 is 16 residues. DNA for the CDR3: TGCGCCAGCAGCTCGCTGGGACAGGGGGCGGGAGATACGCAGTATTTT. Its translation is CASSSLGQGAGDTQYF.

The V and J genes are TRBV28 and TRBJ2-5, with 8 bases aligning to TRBD2. The germline V gene has CDR1 MDHEN and CDR2 SYDVKM. V gave up 3 bases and J gave up 3 bases; unmatched junction bases: 15. The CDR3 is 18 amino acids. CDR3 nucleotide sequence: TGTGCCAGCAGTTTGGTTGGGGGCGCGCGGCGGGAGGAAGAGACCCAGTACTTC. Translating it yields CASSLVGGARREEETQYF.

This clone was seen just once. This chain uses TRBV7-9 with TRBJ2-7; D call uncertain. The CDR3 spans 14 residues. Looked up from germline, CDR1 is SEHNR and CDR2 is FQNEAQ (reference sequence). V was shortened by 1 base and J by 2 bases, with 9 bases between the two germline ends. The DNA for the CDR3 is TGTGCCAGCAGCTTAGGGGAAGTAGCCTACGAGCAGTACTTC. It translates to CASSLGEVAYEQYF.

The J gene is TRBJ2-1, the V gene TRBV25-1; 8 bases align to TRBD2. J was trimmed by 7 bases and V by 5 bases; bases with no gene match: 10. The CDR3 covers 15 residues. Germline V CDR1 and CDR2: MGHDK, SYGVNS. In DNA form, the CDR3 reads TGTGCCAGCAGTCACCGGGAGGGCCTTAGGAATGAGCAGTTCTTC. This sequence encodes CASSHREGLRNEQFF. Supplemented by reference TRBV25-1 and TRBJ2-1, the full variable domain reads EADIYQTPRYLVIGTGKKITLECSQTMGHDKMYWYQQDPGMELHLIHYSYGVNSTEKGDLSSESTVSRIRTEHFPLTLESARPSHTSQYLCASSHREGLRNEQFFGPGTRLTVL.

The rearrangement uses TRBV9 and TRBJ2-5; D is possibly TRBD2 (6 bases). Trimming pared 0 bases from V and 0 bases from J, leaving 9 bases between. Per the germline V gene, CDR1 is SGDLS and CDR2 is YYNGEE. The CDR3 has 15 residues. The CDR3 loop is CASSVGGADQETQYF. CDR3 sequence (DNA): TGTGCCAGCAGCGTAGGCGGGGCCGACCAAGAGACCCAGTACTTC. Full variable domain (outside the CDR3, taken from reference TRBV9 and TRBJ2-5): DSGVTQTPKHLITATGQRVTLRCSPRSGDLSVYWYQQSLDQGLQFLIQYYNGEERAKGNILERFSAQQFPDLHSELNLSSLELGDSALYFCASSVGGADQETQYFGPGTRLLVL.

Here the CDR3 reads CASSSLATNEKLFF. The CDR3, as DNA: TGTGCCAGCAGCTCCTTGGCAACTAATGAAAAACTGTTTTTT. This chain links TRBV27 with TRBJ1-4; D uncertain. The CDR3 totals 14 residues. Germline CDR1 MNHEY, CDR2 SMNVEV (reference sequence). V lost 6 bases to trimming and J lost 0 bases, with 8 bases between them.

In this sample, this clone turned up once. The genes are TRBV29-1 and TRBJ2-1; TRBD2 matches at 8 bases. Germline V gene sequence: CDR1 SQVTM, CDR2 ANQGSEA. V was clipped by 0 bases and J by 4 bases; unmatched bases: 14. The CDR3 length is 18 residues. In DNA form, the CDR3 reads TGCAGCGTTGAAGATCGCGGGGGGTCCGAGTTCATTTACAATGAGCAGTTCTTC. It codes for CSVEDRGGSEFIYNEQFF.

The rearrangement joins TRBV29-1 to TRBJ2-1; no reliable D call. Germline CDR1 SQVTM, CDR2 ANQGSEA. V was shortened by 2 bases and J by 4 bases, with 12 bases between the two germline ends. The CDR3 sequence is 14 residues long. The CDR3 DNA sequence: TGCAGCGTTGAATTTGCGGCTGAATACAATGAGCAGTTCTTC. Its translation: CSVEFAAEYNEQFF.

This chain joins TRBV4-1 and TRBJ2-7; D remains ambiguous. CDR3 size: 14 residues. Germline assignment: CDR1 MGHRA and CDR2 YSYEKL. Deletions cut 0 bases from V and 4 bases from J, with 10 bases between. DNA of the CDR3: TGCGCCAGCAGCCAAGATCAGGCCGGGTACGAGCAGTACTTC. Encoded protein: CASSQDQAGYEQYF.

V gene TRBV29-1 combines with J gene TRBJ2-7; 8 bases align to TRBD1. V shed 3 bases, J shed 2 bases, and the junction held 9 bases outside the gene matches. This CDR3 is 15 amino acids long. The germline V gene has CDR1 SQVTM and CDR2 ANQGSEA. CDR3 in amino acids: CSVEQTGAETYEQYF. The CDR3 bases are TGCAGCGTTGAGCAGACAGGGGCAGAAACCTACGAGCAGTACTTC.

This sequence joins TRBV14 and TRBJ1-4, with D uncertain. There are 15 residues in the CDR3. Trimming pared 2 bases from V and 6 bases from J, leaving 13 bases between. The germline V gene has CDR1 SGHDN and CDR2 FVKESK. CDR3 sequence reads: CASSQSNESDEKLFF. CDR3 DNA: TGTGCCAGCAGCCAATCCAATGAGTCGGATGAAAAACTGTTTTTT.

This sequence joins TRBV9 and TRBJ1-4; D ambiguous. The germline V and J ends were trimmed by 2 bases and 3 bases, with 11 bases remaining between them. Germline CDR1 is SGDLS and CDR2 is YYNGEE. This CDR3 contains 15 residues. The CDR3 DNA reads as TGTGCCAGCAGCGTCGGACGGTACTCTAATGAAAAACTGTTTTTT. The encoded protein is CASSVGRYSNEKLFF.

The genes are TRBV5-6 and TRBJ1-2; D is undetermined. Per the germline V gene, CDR1 is SGHDT and CDR2 is YYEEEE. The CDR3 length is 14 residues. Trimming removed 7 bases from V and 5 bases from J, with 18 bases in between. This chain's CDR3 is CASLREGAGYGYTF. CDR3 nucleotides: TGTGCCAGCCTTAGGGAGGGCGCGGGGTATGGCTACACCTTC.

The chain carries TRBV7-9 and TRBJ2-6, with 8 nucleotides matching TRBD1. V lost 5 bases to trimming and J lost 2 bases; unmatched junction nucleotides: 11. This CDR3 comprises 18 residues. Germline V gene lookup returns CDR1 SEHNR and CDR2 FQNEAQ (reference sequence). CDR3 DNA: TGTGCCAGCAGCCGAACCCGATCACAGGGGGCTGGGGCCAACGTCCTGACTTTC. It is translated as CASSRTRSQGAGANVLTF.

The gene calls are TRBV7-6 and TRBJ2-1; the D gene could be TRBD1 or TRBD2 (5 bases each). The CDR3 extends over 16 amino acids. Germline values: CDR1 SGHVS, CDR2 FNYEAQ. V shed 1 base and J shed 7 bases, with 17 bases lying between them. Here the CDR3 DNA reads TGTGCCAGCAGCTTAGTTGGGGGAAGGGATCTTAATGAGCAGTTCTTC. Protein product: CASSLVGGRDLNEQFF.

The gene calls are TRBV7-7 and TRBJ2-5; D uncertain. The CDR3 runs to 13 residues. From germline, CDR1 is SSHAT and CDR2 FNYEAQ (reference sequence). Trimming removed 5 bases at V and 3 bases at J, with 10 bases between. CDR3 DNA sequence: TGTGCCAGCAGCCAATGGCTGGAAGAGACCCAGTACTTC. Its translation: CASSQWLEETQYF.

The J gene is TRBJ2-3, the V gene TRBV19, with TRBD2 matching over 10 bases. There are 15 residues in the CDR3. V gave up 3 bases and J gave up 2 bases; unmatched junction bases: 2. Germline CDR1 is LNHDA and CDR2 is SQIVND (reference sequence). CDR3 sequence: CASSITSGVTDTQYF. CDR3 DNA sequence: TGTGCCAGTAGTATCACTAGCGGGGTCACAGATACGCAGTATTTT.

In DNA, the CDR3 is TGTGCCAGCAGTTCCGGGACAGGCTACAATGAGCAGTTCTTC. Residues: CASSSGTGYNEQFF. J is TRBJ2-1 and V is TRBV27, with 8 bases lining up with TRBD1. The V gene end was trimmed by 4 bases and the J gene end by 3 bases; junction bases not matched to a gene: 2. This CDR3 has 14 amino acids. The V gene's germline CDR1 is MNHEY and CDR2 SMNVEV (reference sequence).

The rearrangement joins TRBV7-9 to TRBJ2-3; D is perhaps TRBD2 (5 bases). The CDR3 is made up of 13 amino acids. CDR1 is SEHNR and CDR2 is FQNEAQ in the germline V gene (reference sequence). Trimming removed 6 bases from V and 2 bases from J, with 9 bases in between. The CDR3 reads CASRPGNTDTQYF. CDR3 coding DNA: TGTGCCAGCAGACCCGGGAACACAGATACGCAGTATTTT. The variable domain in full, with the rest retrieved from reference TRBV7-9 and TRBJ2-3, is DTGVSQNPRHKITKRGQNVTFRCDPISEHNRLYWYRQTLGQGPEFLTYFQNEAQLEKSRLLSDRFSAERPKGSFSTLEIQRTEQGDSAMYLCASRPGNTDTQYFGPGTRLTVL.

The chain has TRBV5-5 and TRBJ2-7; D gene uncertain. The CDR3 runs 13 residues. Germline CDR1 reads SGHKS; CDR2 reads YYEKEE (reference sequence). The V end was cut by 5 bases, the J end by 3 bases, with 12 bases between. The CDR3 DNA reads as TGTGCCAGCAGGACGACCGACAACTACGAGCAGTACTTC. It is translated as CASRTTDNYEQYF.

On this clone itself: The same CDR3 arises from other DNA sequences in this sample as well. The chain links TRBV28 to TRBJ2-7, with 11 bases that match TRBD2. Germline V CDR1 and CDR2: MDHEN, SYDVKM. The CDR3 has 15 residues. V lost 5 bases, J lost 1 base, and 4 bases stayed unmatched. CDR3 coding DNA: TGTGCCAGCAGTCTCGGGACTAGCGGTTCCTACGAGCAGTACTTC. This encodes CASSLGTSGSYEQYF. The full variable domain, in which reference TRBV28 and TRBJ2-7 provide the parts outside the CDR3, is DVKVTQSSRYLVKRTGEKVFLECVQDMDHENMFWYRQDPGLGLRLIYFSYDVKMKEKGDIPEGYSVSREKKERFSLILESASTNQTSMYLCASSLGTSGSYEQYFGPGTRLTVT.

The chain recombines TRBV14 with TRBJ2-5, with 10 positions matching TRBD1. J gave up 5 bases and V 0 bases, and 12 bases lay outside the gene matches. This CDR3 is 18 amino acids long. CDR1 is SGHDN, CDR2 FVKESK, per germline. CDR3 bases: TGTGCCAGCAGCCAAGATCTGGGGACAGGGGTTCTCTGGGAGACCCAGTACTTC. Translating gives CASSQDLGTGVLWETQYF.

The V call is TRBV11-2, the J call TRBJ2-3; D gene uncertain. V was trimmed by 1 base and J by 0 bases, leaving 8 bases between them. Per germline, CDR1 SGHAT and CDR2 FQNNGV. CDR3 length: 15 amino acids. The DNA of the CDR3 is TGTGCCAGCAGCTTAGTACACGCCAGCACAGATACGCAGTATTTT. Translated: CASSLVHASTDTQYF. The full variable domain, rest sourced from reference TRBV11-2 and TRBJ2-3, is EAGVAQSPRYKIIEKRQSVAFWCNPISGHATLYWYQQILGQGPKLLIQFQNNGVVDDSQLPKDRFSAERLKGVDSTLKIQPAKLEDSAVYLCASSLVHASTDTQYFGPGTRLTVL.

This chain joins TRBV28 and TRBJ2-4; D may be TRBD2 (5 bases). This CDR3 comprises 14 residues. Germline CDR1 and CDR2: MDHEN and SYDVKM. V was pared by 6 bases and J by 0 bases, with 9 bases between. DNA of the CDR3: TGTGCCAGCAGGGAGGACTTAGCCAAAAACATTCAGTACTTC. Encoded protein: CASREDLAKNIQYF.

The chain is built from TRBV5-5 and TRBJ2-7; possibly TRBD1 or TRBD2 for D (6 bases each). The CDR3 has 16 amino acids. Germline V CDR1 and CDR2: SGHKS, YYEKEE (reference sequence). The V end was cut by 1 base, the J end by 7 bases, with 21 bases between. The CDR3 here is CASSLWPGAERGEQYF. In DNA form, the CDR3 reads TGTGCCAGCAGCTTGTGGCCGGGGGCCGAGCGAGGGGAGCAGTACTTC. Variable domain in full (rest from reference TRBV5-5 and TRBJ2-7): DAGVTQSPTHLIKTRGQQVTLRCSPISGHKSVSWYQQVLGQGPQFIFQYYEKEERGRGNFPDRFSARQFPNYSSELNVNALLLGDSALYLCASSLWPGAERGEQYFGPGTRLTVT.

This chain joins TRBV5-1 and TRBJ2-2, with D perhaps TRBD1 (6 bases). Trimming removed 2 bases at V and 3 bases at J, with 11 bases between. Germline CDR1 is SGHRS and CDR2 is YFSETQ. The CDR3 has 15 residues. The DNA of the CDR3 is TGCGCCAGCAGCTTCTGGGGGCAGGACACCGGGGAGCTGTTTTTT. This translates into CASSFWGQDTGELFF.

V usage is TRBV19 and J usage is TRBJ2-1; TRBD2 matches 11 bases. V lost 3 bases to trimming and J lost 10 bases; unmatched junction nucleotides: 8. CDR3 size: 15 residues. The V gene's germline CDR1 is LNHDA and CDR2 SQIVND (reference sequence). The CDR3 is CASSMVLAGAGEQFF. The CDR3 DNA is TGTGCCAGTAGTATGGTACTAGCGGGAGCTGGGGAGCAGTTCTTC. The full variable domain, rest sourced from reference TRBV19 and TRBJ2-1, is DGGITQSPKYLFRKEGQNVTLSCEQNLNHDAMYWYRQDPGQGLRLIYYSQIVNDFQKGDIAEGYSVSREKKESFPLTVTSAQKNPTAFYLCASSMVLAGAGEQFFGPGTRLTVL.

The chain joins TRBV28 to TRBJ2-7; possibly TRBD1 or TRBD2 for D (5 bases each). The CDR3 is made up of 15 amino acids. V gave up 5 bases and J gave up 1 base, with 15 bases separating them. In germline, CDR1 is MDHEN, CDR2 SYDVKM. Here the CDR3 reads CASSLLGTASYEQYF. The CDR3 coding sequence is TGTGCCAGCAGTCTTTTGGGGACCGCGTCCTACGAGCAGTACTTC.